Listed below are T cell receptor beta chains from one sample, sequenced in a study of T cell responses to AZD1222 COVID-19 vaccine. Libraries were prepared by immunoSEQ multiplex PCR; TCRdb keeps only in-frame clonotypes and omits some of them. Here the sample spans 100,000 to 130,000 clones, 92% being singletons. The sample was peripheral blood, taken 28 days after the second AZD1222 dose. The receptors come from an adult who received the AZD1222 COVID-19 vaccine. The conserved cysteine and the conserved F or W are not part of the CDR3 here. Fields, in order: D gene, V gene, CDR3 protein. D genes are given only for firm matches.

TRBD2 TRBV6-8 ASSHTGGDPGELF
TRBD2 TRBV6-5 ASSYLAGGSYEQY
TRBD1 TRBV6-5 ASSNRDRTSYEQY
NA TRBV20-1 SARLGQPQH
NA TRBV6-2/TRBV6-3 ASSYSTLVSTDTQY
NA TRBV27 ASSSVGAEAF
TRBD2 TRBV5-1 ASRIAGLSYEQY
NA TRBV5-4 ASSANPGTLNTEAF
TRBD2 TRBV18 ASSPGLAGGGGELF
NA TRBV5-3 ARSLRRSGDVYGYT
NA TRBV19 ASSSWSGGTDTQY
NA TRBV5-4 ASSLRESYEQY
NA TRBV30 AWKGNRLYGYT
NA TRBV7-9 ASSLVGPDDEQF
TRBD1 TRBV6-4 ASSDSTGGYNEQF
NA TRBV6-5 ASSSNRGRNTEAF
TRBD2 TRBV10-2 ASSEWASGSSYNEQF
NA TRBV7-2 ASSAASDWETQY
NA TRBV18 ASSPVRAFNYGYT
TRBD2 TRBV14 ASSQLSERESQF
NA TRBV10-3 AISDRDSGANVLT
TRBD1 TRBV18 ASSSRTGTSGNTIY
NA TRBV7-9 ASSLEVGGITEAF
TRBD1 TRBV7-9 ASSLASGQGY
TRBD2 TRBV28 ASSLFRAGGPRELF
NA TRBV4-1 ASSQDKRVSGTEAF
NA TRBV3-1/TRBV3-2 ASSQGSSFGYT
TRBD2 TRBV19 ASIPSGGADGELF
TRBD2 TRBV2 ASSRLAGYEQY
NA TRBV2 ASRLQETQY
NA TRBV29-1 SASQGPMNTGELF
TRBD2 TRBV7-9 ASSLDGTSGSSYNEQF
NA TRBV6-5 ASSQSTRVYGYT
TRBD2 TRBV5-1 ASSPAGSSTDTQY
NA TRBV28 ASSPLEWGEKLF
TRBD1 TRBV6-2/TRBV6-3 ASSKNRDGTGRVMNTEAF
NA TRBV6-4 ASSDSGDYNEQF
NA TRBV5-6 ASSLGAGDASGNTIY
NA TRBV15 ATSRLYNEQF
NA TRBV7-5 ARTTDGGGTQPQH
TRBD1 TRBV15 ASEGQGTTGELF
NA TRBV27 ASSPGQITEAF
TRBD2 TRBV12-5 ASGPLGGQETQY
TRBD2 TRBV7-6 ASSLREAGEQY
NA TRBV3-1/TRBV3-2 ASSQNTNEKLF
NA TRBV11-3 ASSPRASYNEQF